This T cell receptor (beta chain) originates from a study of T cell changes during pregnancy in multiple sclerosis. Sequencing was performed with immunoSEQ multiplex PCR; in TCRdb, only in-frame clones are kept and a portion is missing. The top ten clones hold roughly 0.76% of a sample with some 60,000 clones, around 93% of them seen once. The source was CD4+ T cells from peripheral blood mononuclear cells, collected in the first trimester of pregnancy. The receptor was isolated from a female donor with multiple sclerosis, enrolled in a pregnancy study.

The CDR3 nucleotides read TGTGCCAGCAGTGTACGGGACACCACAGATACGCAGTATTTT. This translates into CASSVRDTTDTQYF. This sequence joins TRBV2 and TRBJ2-3; D possibly corresponds to TRBD1 (6 bases). The CDR3 extends over 14 amino acids. CDR1 is SNHLY and CDR2 is FYNNEI in the germline V gene. The V end was cut by 4 bases, the J end by 2 bases, with 10 bases between.